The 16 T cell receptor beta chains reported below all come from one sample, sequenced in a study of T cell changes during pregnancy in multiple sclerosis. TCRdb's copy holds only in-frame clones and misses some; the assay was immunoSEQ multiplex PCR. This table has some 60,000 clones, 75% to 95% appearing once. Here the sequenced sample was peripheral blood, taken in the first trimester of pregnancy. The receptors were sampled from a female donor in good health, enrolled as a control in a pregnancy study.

In nucleotides, the CDR3 is TGTGCCAGCAGCTTATGGACAGGGGGTGGCGGCTACACCTTC. Translating gives CASSLWTGGGGYTF. The chain couples TRBV7-2 to TRBJ1-2, with 10 positions matching TRBD1. The germline CDR1 and CDR2 sequences are SGHTA and FQGNSA. Unmatched junction bases numbered 5, after V lost 2 bases and J lost 8 bases. The CDR3 consists of 14 residues.

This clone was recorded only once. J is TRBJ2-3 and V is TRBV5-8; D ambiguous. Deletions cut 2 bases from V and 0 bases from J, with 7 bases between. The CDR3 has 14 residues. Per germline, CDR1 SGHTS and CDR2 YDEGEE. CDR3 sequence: CASSFLSSTDTQYF. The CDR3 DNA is TGTGCCAGCAGCTTCCTGAGCAGCACAGATACGCAGTATTTT.

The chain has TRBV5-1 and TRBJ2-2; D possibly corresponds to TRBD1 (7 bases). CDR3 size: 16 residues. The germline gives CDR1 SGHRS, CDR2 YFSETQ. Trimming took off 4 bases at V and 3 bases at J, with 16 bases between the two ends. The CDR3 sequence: CASSRQGGDYTGELFF. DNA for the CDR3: TGCGCCAGCAGCCGCCAGGGGGGCGACTACACCGGGGAGCTGTTTTTT.

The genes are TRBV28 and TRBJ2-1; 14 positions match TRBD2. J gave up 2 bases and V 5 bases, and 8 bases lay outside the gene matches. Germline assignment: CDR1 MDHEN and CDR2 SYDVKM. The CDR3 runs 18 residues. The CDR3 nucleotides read TGTGCCAGCAGTCCCGGGACTAGCGGGAGAACGACCTACAATGAGCAGTTCTTC. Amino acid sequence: CASSPGTSGRTTYNEQFF.

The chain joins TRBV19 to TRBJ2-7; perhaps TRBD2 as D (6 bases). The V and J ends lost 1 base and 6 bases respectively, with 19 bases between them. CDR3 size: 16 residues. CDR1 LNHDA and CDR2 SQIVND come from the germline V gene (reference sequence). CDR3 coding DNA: TGTGCCAGTAGTATAGCCGGGCAGGACTTCGGGGGCGAGCAGTACTTC. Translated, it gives CASSIAGQDFGGEQYF.

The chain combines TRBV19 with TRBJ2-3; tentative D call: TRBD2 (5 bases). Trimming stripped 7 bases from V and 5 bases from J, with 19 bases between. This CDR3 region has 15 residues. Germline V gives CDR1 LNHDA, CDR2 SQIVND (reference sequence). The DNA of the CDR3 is TGTGCCAGTACCCCTCCCGGGCCCGGGGTAGATACGCAGTATTTT. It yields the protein CASTPPGPGVDTQYF. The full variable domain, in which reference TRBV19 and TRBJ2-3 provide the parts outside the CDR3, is DGGITQSPKYLFRKEGQNVTLSCEQNLNHDAMYWYRQDPGQGLRLIYYSQIVNDFQKGDIAEGYSVSREKKESFPLTVTSAQKNPTAFYLCASTPPGPGVDTQYFGPGTRLTVL.

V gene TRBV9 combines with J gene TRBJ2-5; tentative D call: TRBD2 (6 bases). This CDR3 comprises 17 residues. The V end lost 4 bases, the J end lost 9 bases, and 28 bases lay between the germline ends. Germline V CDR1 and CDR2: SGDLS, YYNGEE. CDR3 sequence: CASSPPLAIRLSEAQYF. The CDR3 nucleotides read TGTGCCAGCAGCCCGCCTCTAGCGATAAGGCTTTCGGAGGCCCAGTACTTC.

The CDR3 sequence: CASSMGTYEQYF. In nucleotides, the CDR3 is TGTGCCAGTAGTATGGGCACCTACGAGCAGTACTTC. The chain carries TRBV19 and TRBJ2-7; D is uncertain. Germline CDR1 LNHDA, CDR2 SQIVND (reference sequence). V shed 3 bases and J shed 2 bases, with 5 bases lying between them. The CDR3 runs 12 residues.

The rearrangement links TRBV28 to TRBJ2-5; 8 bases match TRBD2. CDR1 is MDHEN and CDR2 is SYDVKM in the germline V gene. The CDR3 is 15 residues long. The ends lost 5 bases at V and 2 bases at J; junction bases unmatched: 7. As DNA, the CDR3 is TGTGCCAGCAGTGAGGCGGGAGGCCGGCAAGAGACCCAGTACTTC. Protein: CASSEAGGRQETQYF. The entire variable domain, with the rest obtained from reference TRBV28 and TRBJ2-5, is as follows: DVKVTQSSRYLVKRTGEKVFLECVQDMDHENMFWYRQDPGLGLRLIYFSYDVKMKEKGDIPEGYSVSREKKERFSLILESASTNQTSMYLCASSEAGGRQETQYFGPGTRLLVL.

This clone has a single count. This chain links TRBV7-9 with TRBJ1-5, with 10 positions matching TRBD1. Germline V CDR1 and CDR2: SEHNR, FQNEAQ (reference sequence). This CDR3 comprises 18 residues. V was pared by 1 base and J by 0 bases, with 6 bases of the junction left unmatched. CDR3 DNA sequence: TGTGCCAGCAGCTTAGGAGGGACAGGGGCGAATAGCAATCAGCCCCAGCATTTT. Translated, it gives CASSLGGTGANSNQPQHF.

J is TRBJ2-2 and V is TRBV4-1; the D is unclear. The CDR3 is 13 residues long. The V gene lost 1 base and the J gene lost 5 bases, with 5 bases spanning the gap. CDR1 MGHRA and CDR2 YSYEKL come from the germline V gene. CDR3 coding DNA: TGCGCCAGCAGCCAAGTAGAGACCGGGGAGCTGTTTTTT. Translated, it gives CASSQVETGELFF.

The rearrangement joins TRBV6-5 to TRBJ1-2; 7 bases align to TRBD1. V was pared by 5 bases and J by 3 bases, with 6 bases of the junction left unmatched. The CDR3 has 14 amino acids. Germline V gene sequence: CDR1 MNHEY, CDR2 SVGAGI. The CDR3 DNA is TGTGCCAGCAGTGCGAACAGGGGCGACTATGGCTACACCTTC. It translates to CASSANRGDYGYTF.

The DNA for the CDR3 is TGCGCCAGCAGCGGGGGGACAGGGACTGAAGCTTTCTTT. Its protein product is CASSGGTGTEAFF. V usage is TRBV5-1 and J usage is TRBJ1-1; 9 bases map to TRBD1. Germline CDR1 reads SGHRS; CDR2 reads YFSETQ. V was clipped by 4 bases and J by 5 bases; unmatched bases: 3. This CDR3 has 13 residues.

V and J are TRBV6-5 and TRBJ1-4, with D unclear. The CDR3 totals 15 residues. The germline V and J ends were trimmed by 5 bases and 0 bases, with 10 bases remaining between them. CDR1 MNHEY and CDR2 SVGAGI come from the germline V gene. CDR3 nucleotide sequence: TGTGCCAGCAGTGGAACAGATGCAACTAATGAAAAACTGTTTTTT. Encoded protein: CASSGTDATNEKLFF.

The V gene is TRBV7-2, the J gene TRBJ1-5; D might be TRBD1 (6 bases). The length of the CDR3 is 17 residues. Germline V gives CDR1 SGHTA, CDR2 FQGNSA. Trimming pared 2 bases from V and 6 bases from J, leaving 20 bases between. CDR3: CASSLKGGPRPFQPQHF. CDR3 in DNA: TGTGCCAGCAGCTTAAAAGGGGGACCTAGACCCTTTCAGCCCCAGCATTTT.

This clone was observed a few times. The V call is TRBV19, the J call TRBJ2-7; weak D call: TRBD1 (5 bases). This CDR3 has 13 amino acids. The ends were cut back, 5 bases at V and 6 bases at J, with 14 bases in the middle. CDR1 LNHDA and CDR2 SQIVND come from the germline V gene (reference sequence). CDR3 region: CASSPWQGSEQYF. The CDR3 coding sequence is TGTGCCAGTAGTCCCTGGCAGGGTAGCGAGCAGTACTTC.